Listed below are T cell receptor beta chains from one sample, sequenced in a study of cytotoxic CD8 clonotypes in ibrutinib-treated CLL. Method: immunoSEQ multiplex PCR; TCRdb's copy keeps in-frame clones and lacks some. This sample has some 7,000 clones, with around 80% found just once. The sequencing used PBMCs, collected before ibrutinib treatment. The receptors shown here come from a human donor with chronic lymphocytic leukemia. Both conserved end residues are part of each CDR3. D genes are given only for firm matches. For some rows the clone size is stated as once, few or many, or as a class when expanded; others skip it.

length	V	D	size	J	DNA	CDR3
9	TRBV6-5	NA	NA	TRBJ2-1	TGTGCCAGCAGTCCACGGAAGTTCTTC	CASSPRKFF
18	TRBV27	TRBD1	NA	TRBJ2-1	TGTGCCAGCAGTTTTAGGTCCTATCGGACAGGGACCTACAATGAGCAGTTCTTC	CASSFRSYRTGTYNEQFF
14	TRBV4-1	NA	NA	TRBJ2-7	TGCGCCAGCAGCCAGGGGACATCCACCTACGAGCAGTACTTC	CASSQGTSTYEQYF
18	TRBV4-2	TRBD1	NA	TRBJ2-1	TGTGCCAGCAGCCAACTGGGAGTCCCGGGACAGGGGGCGTGGGTGCAGTTCTTC	CASSQLGVPGQGAWVQFF
14	TRBV7-2	TRBD1	NA	TRBJ1-1	TGTGCCAGCAGCTTCCGACAGGGGAACACTGAAGCTTTCTTT	CASSFRQGNTEAFF
14	TRBV5-1	NA	NA	TRBJ2-3	TGCGCCAGCAGCTTGGATAGGCGGGTAGATACGCAGTATTTT	CASSLDRRVDTQYF
13	TRBV7-2	NA	NA	TRBJ2-5	TGTGCCAGCAGCTTCTCCGCCCGTGAGACCCAGTACTTC	CASSFSARETQYF
14	TRBV6-6	NA	NA	TRBJ1-5	TGTGCCAGCACTCAGGGAAATAGCAATCAGCCCCAGCATTTT	CASTQGNSNQPQHF
15	TRBV5-1	TRBD2	NA	TRBJ2-7	TGCGCCAGCAGCTTGGTAGCGGGAGGTTCCTACGAGCAGTACTTC	CASSLVAGGSYEQYF
15	TRBV10-3	NA	NA	TRBJ2-7	TGTGCCATCAGTGAACCACGGGGCAGCTCCTACGAGCAGTACTTC	CAISEPRGSSYEQYF
13	TRBV19	NA	NA	TRBJ2-7	TGTGCCAGTAGTATAGGGACTTCTAACAAGCAGTACTTC	CASSIGTSNKQYF
18	TRBV27	TRBD1	NA	TRBJ1-5	TGTGCCAGCAGTTTAAGTGGCCCAGGGGGACCAAGCAATCAGCCCCAGCATTTT	CASSLSGPGGPSNQPQHF
14	TRBV7-3	NA	NA	TRBJ2-7	TGTGCCAGCAGCGATGGGGGGAGCTCCTACGAGCAGTACTTC	CASSDGGSSYEQYF
13	TRBV28	TRBD2	NA	TRBJ2-3	TGTGCCACCACGGGGGGGTGGTCAGATACGCAGTATTTT	CATTGGWSDTQYF
11	TRBV28	NA	NA	TRBJ2-7	TGTGCCAGCCGCCTGCACGGCGAGCAGTACTTC	CASRLHGEQYF
19	TRBV12-1	NA	NA	TRBJ2-4	TGTGCCAGCAGCCCGGAGGGCCTAGCGGGAGGACCAGGCAAAAACATTCAGTACTTC	CASSPEGLAGGPGKNIQYF
13	TRBV5-4	NA	NA	TRBJ2-5	TGTGCCAGCAGCTCCGGGACCGAAGAGACCCAGTACTTC	CASSSGTEETQYF
15	TRBV28	TRBD1	NA	TRBJ2-7	TGTGCCAGCAGTCCCTCCTACAGGGGGAGATACGAGCAGTACTTC	CASSPSYRGRYEQYF
13	TRBV7-2	NA	few	TRBJ2-7	TGTGCCAGCAGTAGGGGGGCTTCCTACGAGCAGTACTTC	CASSRGASYEQYF
16	TRBV7-2	TRBD2	NA	TRBJ2-1	TGTGCCAGCAGCTCCTTAGCGGGGGGCCTGGGAGATGAGCAGTTCTTC	CASSSLAGGLGDEQFF